A single sample gave rise to the 21 T cell receptor beta chains below, sequenced in a study of blood T cells in healthy people across ages (dated by TCRdb to 2013 to 2016). Library preparation was by 5' RACE. The reads were generated on an Illumina HiSeq 2500. The second PCR ran for roughly 6 to 11 cycles and used a J-beta primer mix along with a sample-barcoded 5' primer. TCRdb reanalyzed the raw reads on its own, using fastp at Q25 for trimming and MiXCR for clone calling, and kept in-frame beta chains. Each record represents a unique CDR3 protein, reported with the most common genes and DNA among its rows. The sample data list hundreds of thousands of distinct CDR3 sequences, and approximately 30% of these were observed just once. The leading ten clones occupy less than 20% of the sample. Sequencing was performed on blood. The source is a woman of 80 years or more in good health.

The V and J genes are TRBV29-1 and TRBJ2-5, with TRBD2 as a possible D gene (6 bases). Germline V gene sequence: CDR1 SQVTM, CDR2 ANQGSEA. V gave up 6 bases and J gave up 5 bases, with 31 bases separating them. The CDR3 is 18 residues long. The CDR3 coding sequence is TGCAGCGTAGACTCGACCCGGAAGACGGTAGCGGTAAAGGAGACCCAGTACTTC. Translating gives CSVDSTRKTVAVKETQYF.

This clonotype has ten or more counts. The CDR3 DNA is TGTGCCAGCAGCCCTGGCACCCTACCGACAGATACGCAGTATTTT. Amino acid sequence: CASSPGTLPTDTQYF. The rearrangement joins TRBV9 to TRBJ2-3; no firm D call. Germline CDR1 reads SGDLS; CDR2 reads YYNGEE. Between the trimmed V and J ends, which lost 4 bases and 3 bases, there was a span of 15 bases. CDR3 length equals 15 residues. Full variable domain (outside the CDR3, taken from reference TRBV9 and TRBJ2-3): DSGVTQTPKHLITATGQRVTLRCSPRSGDLSVYWYQQSLDQGLQFLIQYYNGEERAKGNILERFSAQQFPDLHSELNLSSLELGDSALYFCASSPGTLPTDTQYFGPGTRLTVL.

This clonotype was seen repeatedly, ten times or more. V gene TRBV5-1 combines with J gene TRBJ2-5, with D perhaps assigned TRBD1 or TRBD2 (5 bases each). The CDR3 runs 14 residues. V was shortened by 2 bases and J by 3 bases, with 11 bases between the two germline ends. The germline V gene encodes CDR1 SGHRS and CDR2 YFSETQ. CDR3 protein: CASSFRDGKETQYF. The CDR3 nucleotides are TGCGCCAGCAGCTTCCGGGACGGAAAAGAGACCCAGTACTTC.

This clonotype was seen repeatedly, ten times or more. The V call is TRBV20-1, the J call TRBJ1-2; weak D call: TRBD1 (5 bases). Germline CDR1 DFQATT, CDR2 SNEGSKA (reference sequence). The CDR3 length is 12 residues. V lost 3 bases and J 5 bases, leaving 10 bases between the germline ends. The DNA of the CDR3 is TGCAGTGCTAGCACAGGATTATATGGCTACACCTTC. As protein: CSASTGLYGYTF.

This clonotype has a count of ten or more. J is TRBJ1-2 and V is TRBV6-1; 11 bases are a match to TRBD1. CDR1 is MNHNS and CDR2 is SASEGT in the germline V gene. This CDR3 has 13 residues. Losses at the gene ends were 5 bases for V and 6 bases for J; bases not matched to a gene: 2. The CDR3 sequence: CASSMDRGHGYTF. The CDR3 nucleotides read TGTGCCAGCAGTATGGACAGGGGGCATGGCTACACCTTC.

This clonotype was observed many times. This chain uses TRBV10-3 with TRBJ1-2, with TRBD1 as a possible D gene (5 bases). CDR3 size: 14 residues. V lost 8 bases and J 5 bases, leaving 18 bases between the germline ends. CDR1 and CDR2 (germline): ENHRY, SYGVKD. The CDR3 nucleotides are TGTGCCATCGGCTTACCCGGGACGGAATATGGCTACACCTTC. Its protein is CAIGLPGTEYGYTF.

This clonotype was seen a few times. An end of the junction differs from the germline gene, which may be a read error. As DNA, the CDR3 is TGCGCCAGCGGCTTTGGGACAGGGATATACAATGAGCAGTACTTC. The encoded protein is CASGFGTGIYNEQYF. V gene TRBV5-1 combines with J gene TRBJ2-7; the match to TRBD1 covers 9 bases. Germline V gene data show CDR1 as SGHRS and CDR2 as YFSETQ. The CDR3 is made up of 15 amino acids.

This clonotype turned up a few times. The rearrangement uses TRBV9 and TRBJ2-1, with 11 bases matching TRBD1. The length of the CDR3 is 16 residues. Germline V gives CDR1 SGDLS, CDR2 YYNGEE. V shed 0 bases, J shed 4 bases, and the junction held 3 bases outside the gene matches. CDR3 residues: CASSVGGTGGYNEQFF. The CDR3 nucleotides are TGTGCCAGCAGCGTAGGGGGGACAGGGGGTTACAATGAGCAGTTCTTC. The whole variable domain, filled in from reference TRBV9 and TRBJ2-1, reads DSGVTQTPKHLITATGQRVTLRCSPRSGDLSVYWYQQSLDQGLQFLIQYYNGEERAKGNILERFSAQQFPDLHSELNLSSLELGDSALYFCASSVGGTGGYNEQFFGPGTRLTVL.

This clonotype came up many times. This chain connects TRBV7-9 to TRBJ1-2; no firm D call. Germline values: CDR1 SEHNR, CDR2 FQNEAQ (reference sequence). The CDR3 length is 15 residues. The ends were cut back, 1 base at V and 1 base at J, with 10 bases in the middle. CDR3 sequence: CASSLVVGVNYGYTF. Written as DNA, the CDR3 is TGTGCCAGCAGCTTAGTTGTCGGTGTTAACTATGGCTACACCTTC.

The sample holds many counts of this clonotype. The chain uses TRBV20-1 and TRBJ1-1, with unresolved D. Trimming pared 0 bases from V and 5 bases from J, leaving 10 bases between. CDR1 is DFQATT, CDR2 SNEGSKA, per germline (reference sequence). The CDR3 covers 13 residues. The CDR3 bases are TGCAGTGCTAGAGAATGGGCACAAACTGAAGCTTTCTTT. It specifies CSAREWAQTEAFF.

The sample holds a few counts of this clonotype. The chain recombines TRBV7-9 with TRBJ2-5, with 11 bases fitting TRBD2. V lost 5 bases and J lost 11; bases outside the gene matches: 13. Germline loops: CDR1 SEHNR, CDR2 FQNEAQ (reference sequence). This CDR3 is 15 amino acids long. The CDR3 spells CASSPETSGEREQYF. CDR3 sequence (DNA): TGTGCCAGCAGCCCTGAGACTAGCGGGGAGCGAGAGCAGTACTTC.

At least ten counts were recorded for this clonotype. V gene TRBV7-2 combines with J gene TRBJ2-7, with 10 bases that match TRBD2. Germline CDR1 reads SGHTA; CDR2 reads FQGNSA. There are 15 residues in the CDR3. Trimming removed 2 bases from V and 4 bases from J; junction bases left unmatched: 5. CDR3 bases: TGTGCCAGCAGCTTACTAGCGGGGGATCCTTACGAGCAGTACTTC. Translated: CASSLLAGDPYEQYF.

J is TRBJ2-2 and V is TRBV7-3; 8 bases are a match to TRBD2. Per germline, CDR1 SGHTA and CDR2 FQGTGA. Trimming removed 5 bases from V and 1 base from J; junction bases left unmatched: 6. The CDR3 loop spans 16 amino acids. Here the CDR3 DNA reads TGTGCCAGCAGCCCCGGGGGGGGGTTGAACACCGGGGAGCTGTTTTTT. Translated: CASSPGGGLNTGELFF.

As for this clonotype: At one of its ends the junction is not consistent with the germline gene, which may arise from a read error. The chain has TRBV9 and TRBJ2-7, with 8 positions matching TRBD2. Germline-derived CDR1 and CDR2 are SGDLS and YYNGEE. This CDR3 is built from 15 residues. CDR3: CASSVRGGGSYEQDF. DNA of the CDR3: TGTGCCAGCAGCGTTCGGGGGGGGGGATCCTACGAGCAGGACTTC. Combining the CDR3 with reference TRBV9 and TRBJ2-7 gives the whole variable domain DSGVTQTPKHLITATGQRVTLRCSPRSGDLSVYWYQQSLDQGLQFLIQYYNGEERAKGNILERFSAQQFPDLHSELNLSSLELGDSALYFCASSVRGGGSYEQDFGPGTRLTVT.

Ten or more counts support this clonotype. V and J are TRBV5-1 and TRBJ2-7, with 8 bases matching TRBD1. Germline CDR1 SGHRS, CDR2 YFSETQ. The CDR3 consists of 13 residues. The ends lost 3 bases at V and 6 bases at J; junction bases unmatched: 5. The CDR3 DNA reads TGCGCCAGCAGCTCACTTGGACAGGGCGAGCAGTACTTC. This encodes CASSSLGQGEQYF.

A note on this clonotype: A much larger clone lies one base from this, so it may be a read error. The CDR3: CAGSVWSGADEQYF. CDR3 in DNA: TGTGCCGGCAGCGTATGGTCAGGGGCGGACGAGCAGTACTTC. The J gene is TRBJ2-4, the V gene TRBV9, with D perhaps matching TRBD1 (6 bases). The better agreement between TRBJ2-7 and the DNA end casts doubt on the J call. Germline CDR1 and CDR2: SGDLS and YYNGEE. This CDR3 spans 14 amino acids.

The V call is TRBV30, the J call TRBJ2-3, with 7 bases fitting TRBD1. Germline values: CDR1 GTSNPN, CDR2 SVGIG (reference sequence). The CDR3 extends over 16 amino acids. With V trimmed by 3 bases and J by 4 bases, 13 bases remained unmatched. Written as DNA, the CDR3 is TGTGCCTGGAGGCCCACGAGAGGGGGCTTCGCAGATACGCAGTATTTT. This translates into CAWRPTRGGFADTQYF.

This clonotype came up many times. The chain links TRBV12-3 or TRBV12-4 to TRBJ2-1; 9 bases match TRBD1. This CDR3 comprises 14 residues. J lost 10 bases, V lost 6 bases, and 10 bases had no gene match. CDR3 protein: CASRFSGQGGEQFF. The CDR3 nucleotides are TGTGCCAGCAGATTTTCGGGACAGGGCGGCGAGCAGTTCTTC.

The chain uses TRBV20-1 and TRBJ2-7; TRBD1 matches 9 bases. Germline CDR1 is DFQATT and CDR2 is SNEGSKA (reference sequence). The CDR3 is 14 amino acids. J lost 7 bases, V lost 5 bases, and 12 bases had no gene match. As DNA, the CDR3 is TGCAGTGCTTACTTCGGACAGGGGATTACTGAGCAGTACTTC. Its protein product is CSAYFGQGITEQYF.

The rearrangement links TRBV20-1 to TRBJ2-5; 11 nucleotides line up with TRBD1. This CDR3 has 14 residues. Per the germline V gene, CDR1 is DFQATT and CDR2 is SNEGSKA (reference sequence). Here the CDR3 DNA reads TGCGGCTGTGGGGCGGGACAGGGGGTAGAGACCCAGTACTTC. It encodes CGCGAGQGVETQYF.

This clonotype has at least ten counts. The chain uses TRBV27 and TRBJ2-7; 7 nucleotides line up with TRBD2. V was clipped by 3 bases and J by 5 bases; unmatched bases: 7. The CDR3 runs to 14 residues. CDR1 and CDR2 (germline): MNHEY, SMNVEV (reference sequence). The CDR3 bases are TGTGCCAGCAGTTTCCGGGAGGAGGGGCACGAGCAGTACTTC. It is translated as CASSFREEGHEQYF.